Detailed here is one T cell receptor (beta chain). This entry belongs to a study of blood T cell repertoires in COVID-19. Overall study context: Sites across the United States, Italy and Spain contributed samples from acute and convalescent COVID-19. The analysed material was cDNA or gDNA that came from T cells, B-cell-depleted T cells, or PBMCs.

Original processing methods: Estimated nucleated cell counts came from reference gene primer amplification. Profiling relied on immunoSEQ multiplex PCR, and the TCRdb table lists in-frame clones only, not all of them. V and J calls and clone size are those listed in that table; D and trimming were worked out from the DNA. The table includes some 170,000 clones, 65% to 85% detected once. This receptor was identified in a woman aged 80 or over with active or convalescent COVID-19. The source material was peripheral blood.

CDR3 bases: TGTGCCAGCATGAACAGGGCGGGTGGCTACACCTTC. As protein: CASMNRAGGYTF. The gene calls are TRBV27 and TRBJ1-2, with D perhaps TRBD1 (6 bases). V lost 7 bases and J 7 bases, leaving 13 bases between the germline ends. CDR3 length equals 12 residues. Germline assignment: CDR1 MNHEY and CDR2 SMNVEV (reference sequence).